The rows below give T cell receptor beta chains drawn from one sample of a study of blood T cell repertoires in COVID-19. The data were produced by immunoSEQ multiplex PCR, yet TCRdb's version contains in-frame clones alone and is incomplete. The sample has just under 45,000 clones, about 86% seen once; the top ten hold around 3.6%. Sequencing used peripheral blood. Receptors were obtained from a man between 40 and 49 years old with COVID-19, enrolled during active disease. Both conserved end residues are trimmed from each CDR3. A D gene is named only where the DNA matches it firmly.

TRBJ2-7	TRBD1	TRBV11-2	ASRPTGYEQY
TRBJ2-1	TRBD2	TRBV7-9	ASSPLTSGSSYNEQF
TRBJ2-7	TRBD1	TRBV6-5	ASSDPGTGAWEQY
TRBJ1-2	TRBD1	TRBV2	ASSAARGHLNYGYT
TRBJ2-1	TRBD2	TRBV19	ASRLAVTSSYNEQF
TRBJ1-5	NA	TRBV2	ASSEGLGAQPQH
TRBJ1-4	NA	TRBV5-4	ASSTGGGDPNEKLF
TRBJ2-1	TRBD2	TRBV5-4	ASFIAGANEQF
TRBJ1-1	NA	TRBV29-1	SVGQGETEAF
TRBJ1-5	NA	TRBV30	AWSTQTWNQPQH
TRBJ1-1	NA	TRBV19	ASSMGDIRNEAF
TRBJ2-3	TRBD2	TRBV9	ASSVPLAGGTDTQY